The clone carrying this T cell receptor (beta chain) was seen only a few times. Its antigen remains unknown. The PCR made use of 60 Vbeta and 13 Jbeta primers. Profiling relied on immunoSEQ multiplex PCR, and the TCRdb table lists in-frame clones only, not all of them. The top ten clones hold approximately 1.8% of a sample with roughly 93,000 clones, roughly 70% of them seen once. This sample is part of a study of cytomegalovirus exposure and HLA in healthy donors. In the study overall: Roughly 180 million T cells yielded about 120 million unique TCR beta sequences, as an earlier analysis found.

Germline assignment: CDR1 MNHEY and CDR2 SVGAGI. The CDR3 extends over 15 amino acids. Trimming removed 0 bases from V and 4 bases from J; junction bases left unmatched: 3. Study results and caveats: Some segments of the V type, notably TRBV6-2 and TRBV6-3, were excluded as indistinguishable. Later genetic work tied a missense DCLRE1C variant to beta-chain V and J trimming.

Sequenced sample: PBMCs. This TCR was recovered from a male donor in good health and CMV-seronegative. V gene TRBV6-5 combines with J gene TRBJ1-2; 9 bases line up with TRBD1. CDR3 nucleotides: TGTGCCAGCAGTTACTCGGACAGGGGAGGCTATGGCTACACCTTC. This encodes CASSYSDRGGYGYTF.